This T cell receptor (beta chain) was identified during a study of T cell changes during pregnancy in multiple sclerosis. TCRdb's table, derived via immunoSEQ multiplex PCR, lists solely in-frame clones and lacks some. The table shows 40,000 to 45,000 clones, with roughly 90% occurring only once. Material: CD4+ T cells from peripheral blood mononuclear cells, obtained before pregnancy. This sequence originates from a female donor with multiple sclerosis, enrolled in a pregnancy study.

CDR3: CASSSREEKLFF. The CDR3 bases are TGTGCCAGCAGCTCTAGGGAGGAAAAACTGTTTTTT. This chain joins TRBV7-9 and TRBJ1-4; D is undetermined. Germline CDR1 reads SEHNR; CDR2 reads FQNEAQ (reference sequence). Trimming removed 4 bases at V and 8 bases at J, with 8 bases between. The CDR3 runs 12 residues.